A single sample gave rise to the 9 T cell receptor beta chains below, sequenced in a study of T cells after somatic rescue of genetic block. TCRdb's copy holds only in-frame clones and misses some; the assay was immunoSEQ multiplex PCR. This table holds 60,000 to 90,000 clones, about nine tenths found once. Sequences were obtained from peripheral blood mononuclear cells (PBMCs). These receptors were collected from a man under 40.

Only a few counts were recorded for this clone. CDR3 bases: TGTGCCAGCAGCGTAGGAGGGCAAGGGTACGAGCAGTACTTC. It encodes CASSVGGQGYEQYF. V and J are TRBV9 and TRBJ2-7; a weak D match, TRBD2 (5 bases). Germline lookup yields CDR1 SGDLS and CDR2 YYNGEE. The V end was cut by 0 bases, the J end by 4 bases, with 11 bases between. The CDR3 loop spans 14 amino acids.

The chain recombines TRBV25-1 with TRBJ1-2; possibly TRBD1 for D (5 bases). The CDR3 extends over 15 amino acids. CDR1 MGHDK and CDR2 SYGVNS come from the germline V gene. V was clipped by 2 bases and J by 7 bases, with 17 bases between them. The chain's CDR3 is CASSEEAGSSSGYTF. For the CDR3, the DNA is TGTGCCAGCAGTGAAGAGGCAGGGAGTTCGTCTGGCTACACCTTC.

The chain has TRBV27 and TRBJ2-3; 10 bases map to TRBD2. V shed 6 bases and J 2 bases; nucleotides not matched to a gene: 5. The CDR3 is made up of 15 amino acids. Germline lookup yields CDR1 MNHEY and CDR2 SMNVEV (reference sequence). DNA for the CDR3: TGTGCCAGCAGGCGACTAGCGGGTAACACAGATACGCAGTATTTT. Translated, it gives CASRRLAGNTDTQYF.

The chain has TRBV25-1 and TRBJ2-7, with a possible D match to TRBD2 (7 bases). The V end lost 6 bases, the J end lost 6 bases, and 15 bases lay between the germline ends. Germline V lookup: CDR1 MGHDK, CDR2 SYGVNS. The CDR3 contains 13 residues. The CDR3 DNA reads as TGTGCCAGCAGCCAGGAGGGGGGGATCGAGCAGTACTTC. The encoded protein is CASSQEGGIEQYF.

A single count supports this clone. The V and J genes are TRBV5-8 and TRBJ2-3; D is uncertain. Germline-derived CDR1 and CDR2 are SGHTS and YDEGEE. V was pared by 5 bases and J by 2 bases, with 3 bases between. The CDR3 has 11 residues. The CDR3, as DNA: TGTGCCAGCAGGTCCACAGATACGCAGTATTTT. Its translation is CASRSTDTQYF.

The CDR3 region has the DNA TGTGCCAGCTCACCACGCAGGGTTCCCTACGAGCAGTACTTC. Translated: CASSPRRVPYEQYF. V is TRBV18 and J is TRBJ2-7; a weak D match, TRBD1 (5 bases). The CDR3 totals 14 residues. V was pared by 1 base and J by 2 bases, with 9 bases between. The germline V gene encodes CDR1 KGHSH and CDR2 LQKENI. Full variable domain (rest looked up from reference TRBV18 and TRBJ2-7): NAGVMQNPRHLVRRRGQEARLRCSPMKGHSHVYWYRQLPEEGLKFMVYLQKENIIDESGMPKERFSAEFPKEGPSILRIQQVVRGDSAAYFCASSPRRVPYEQYFGPGTRLTVT.

The sample holds one count of this clone. The chain carries TRBV18 and TRBJ2-1; 15 bases agree with TRBD2. V dropped 6 bases and J dropped 9; count of bases not matched to a gene: 9. Germline V gives CDR1 KGHSH, CDR2 LQKENI. This CDR3 has 16 residues. Written as DNA, the CDR3 is TGTGCCAGCTCGCTGAGTGGACTAGCGGGAGGGGGTGAGCAGTTCTTC. This translates into CASSLSGLAGGGEQFF.

The count of this clone is one. The gene calls are TRBV28 and TRBJ1-3; D gene unclear. Trimming took off 6 bases at V and 2 bases at J, with 14 bases between the two ends. Germline V lookup: CDR1 MDHEN, CDR2 SYDVKM. This CDR3 contains 15 residues. CDR3 amino acids: CASSYLPETGNTIYF. The CDR3, as DNA: TGTGCCAGCAGCTATCTCCCGGAAACTGGAAACACCATATATTTT.

This clone appeared a few times. The chain recombines TRBV29-1 with TRBJ1-1; no firm D call. Germline V gene lookup returns CDR1 SQVTM and CDR2 ANQGSEA. The CDR3 is 11 residues long. V was trimmed by 4 bases and J by 4 bases, leaving 7 bases between them. This CDR3 is CSVVVATEAFF. The CDR3 DNA is TGCAGCGTTGTCGTGGCCACTGAAGCTTTCTTT.